This T cell receptor (beta chain) comes out of a study of blood T cells in healthy people across ages. Per germline, CDR1 SEHNR and CDR2 FQNEAQ (reference sequence). The CDR3 consists of 17 residues. Trimming cost V 1 base and J 4 bases, with 17 bases left between them. Study observations and caveats: The diversity estimates, figures obtained from one million T cells, were considered underestimates.

Remarks on this clonotype: The antigen is not known.

Each individual donor underwent a draw of roughly 10 milliliters of peripheral blood. Through a sample-barcoded 5' primer and a J-beta primer mix, a second PCR was run for roughly 7 to 12 cycles. Each cDNA was tagged by a template-switch adaptor containing 12 random nucleotides. TCRdb re-called the 5' RACE reads with MiXCR, one entry per CDR3 protein. This sample has fewer than 2 million distinct CDR3 sequences, with about two fifths found just once. Sequencing used blood. The gene calls are TRBV7-9 and TRBJ2-1; weak D call: TRBD2 (6 bases). The TCR was taken from a human donor in good health. Written as DNA, the CDR3 is TGTGCCAGCAGCTTAGAGGTGGGATTAGCGGCATACAATGAGCAGTTCTTC. It translates to CASSLEVGLAAYNEQFF.